This is a list of T cell receptor beta chains from one sample in a study of shared clonotypes between healthy human individuals. Profiling relied on immunoSEQ multiplex PCR, and the TCRdb table lists in-frame clones only, not all of them. This sample has about 380,000 clones; 90% to 97% occur once, and the top ten carry about 0.32%. Sequencing was carried out using memory CD8+ T cells sorted from blood. All receptors derive from a man aged 25-45 years in good health. Both conserved end residues are part of each CDR3. Fields, in order: CDR3 DNA, CDR3 protein, J gene, CDR3 length, D gene, V gene. D genes are given only for firm matches.

DNA: TGTGCCAGCAGCTTGAGGGCTAGCGGCACAGATACGCAGTATTTT; CDR3: CASSLRASGTDTQYF; J: TRBJ2-3; length: 15; D: NA; V: TRBV5-4
DNA: TGTGCCATCAGTGAGCGGGGTCAGGAGACCCAGTACTTC; CDR3: CAISERGQETQYF; J: TRBJ2-5; length: 13; D: NA; V: TRBV10-3
DNA: TGTGCCAGTAGTATGGGGGGGCACAACGAGCAGTACTTC; CDR3: CASSMGGHNEQYF; J: TRBJ2-7; length: 13; D: NA; V: TRBV19
DNA: TGTGCCAGCAGATTAGGCGCAGATACGCAGTATTTT; CDR3: CASRLGADTQYF; J: TRBJ2-3; length: 12; D: NA; V: TRBV7-9
DNA: TGTGCCAGCAGTGAAGTCCCAAATGAGCAGTTCTTC; CDR3: CASSEVPNEQFF; J: TRBJ2-1; length: 12; D: NA; V: TRBV6-1
DNA: TGTGCCAGCAGTGAAGAAACTGGAAACACCATATATTTT; CDR3: CASSEETGNTIYF; J: TRBJ1-3; length: 13; D: NA; V: TRBV6-1
DNA: TGTGCCAGCAGCACACCGGCAGGGACTAGCGGGAGGGCCGGGGAAGAGACCCAGTACTTC; CDR3: CASSTPAGTSGRAGEETQYF; J: TRBJ2-5; length: 20; D: TRBD2; V: TRBV4-2
DNA: TGCGCCAGCAGCCTATACAAGAGCTCCTACAATGAGCAGTTCTTC; CDR3: CASSLYKSSYNEQFF; J: TRBJ2-1; length: 15; D: NA; V: TRBV5-1
DNA: TGTGCCAGCAGCGTTTCTAACAGGGAGCTGTTTTTT; CDR3: CASSVSNRELFF; J: TRBJ2-2; length: 12; D: NA; V: TRBV9
DNA: TGTGCCAGCAGTTCGGCGCGGAACACTGAAGCTTTCTTT; CDR3: CASSSARNTEAFF; J: TRBJ1-1; length: 13; D: NA; V: TRBV28
DNA: TGTGCCAGCAGCTTAATGACGCTGGGGGACACTGAAGCTTTCTTT; CDR3: CASSLMTLGDTEAFF; J: TRBJ1-1; length: 15; D: NA; V: TRBV7-9
DNA: TGTGCCAGCAGTTTAGTGTGGACTAGCGGCTACAATGAGCAGTTCTTC; CDR3: CASSLVWTSGYNEQFF; J: TRBJ2-1; length: 16; D: TRBD2; V: TRBV28
DNA: TGTGCCAGCAGCCAAGATTGGGGGAGGGGGACTGAAGCTTTCTTT; CDR3: CASSQDWGRGTEAFF; J: TRBJ1-1; length: 15; D: NA; V: TRBV14
DNA: TGTGCCAGCAGCGTAGCAAACTCTGGAAACACCATATATTTT; CDR3: CASSVANSGNTIYF; J: TRBJ1-3; length: 14; D: NA; V: TRBV9
DNA: TGTGCCAGTAGCATCAACCCAGGGTACACCGGGGAGCTGTTTTTT; CDR3: CASSINPGYTGELFF; J: TRBJ2-2; length: 15; D: NA; V: TRBV19